A single sample is the source of the 9 T cell receptor beta chains below, sequenced in a study of vaccination effects on CD4 cells after COVID-19. Antigens for these TCRs are unknown. Investigators separated out CD4+ T cells once around nine days of culture had passed. Two-dose BNT162b2 or mRNA-1273 vaccination was given to participants. Clones were sequenced by immunoSEQ multiplex PCR, and TCRdb holds only the in-frame ones, with some missing. Of 65,000 to 90,000 clones listed, roughly 73% are singletons. The sample was CD4+ T cells from PBMCs cultured without peptide, taken after COVID-19 vaccination. These receptors all come from a human donor who received a COVID-19 vaccine.

This clone was counted once. The rearrangement uses TRBV6-5 and TRBJ1-2; no firm D call. CDR1 MNHEY and CDR2 SVGAGI come from the germline V gene. The germline V and J ends were trimmed by 4 bases and 4 bases, with 4 bases remaining between them. The CDR3 runs 11 residues. The CDR3 DNA reads as TGTGCCAGCAGTTCGAGCTATGGCTACACCTTC. Encoded protein: CASSSSYGYTF.

This rearrangement joins TRBV27 to TRBJ2-7; TRBD2 matches 9 bases. Germline loops: CDR1 MNHEY, CDR2 SMNVEV (reference sequence). V lost 7 bases and J lost 6; bases outside the gene matches: 10. There are 14 residues in the CDR3. CDR3 in amino acids: CASMLSSGDLEQYV. CDR3 bases: TGTGCCAGCATGTTGTCTAGCGGGGACCTCGAGCAGTACGTC.

The rearrangement uses TRBV19 and TRBJ2-3, with 10 positions matching TRBD2. The CDR3 has 18 residues. V lost 5 bases to trimming and J lost 4 bases; unmatched junction nucleotides: 15. The V gene's germline CDR1 is LNHDA and CDR2 SQIVND (reference sequence). The CDR3 region has the DNA TGTGCCAGTAGTCGCTCAGGGGTACAGCGGGGGGGCCCAGATACGCAGTATTTT. This encodes CASSRSGVQRGGPDTQYF.

This clone was detected only a few times. This chain uses TRBV6-2 or TRBV6-3 with TRBJ1-1; D possibly corresponds to TRBD1 (6 bases). V gave up 4 bases and J gave up 5 bases, with 8 bases separating them. The CDR3 consists of 12 residues. Germline CDR1 is MNHEY and CDR2 is SVGEGT. The CDR3, as DNA: TGTGCCAGCAGTTCCCAGGGGACTGAAGCTTTCTTT. It codes for CASSSQGTEAFF.

V is TRBV13 and J is TRBJ2-7; D tentatively fits TRBD1 or TRBD2 (5 bases each). The V gene lost 5 bases and the J gene lost 9 bases, with 20 bases spanning the gap. Germline V lookup: CDR1 PRHDT, CDR2 FYEKMQ (reference sequence). The CDR3 spans 14 residues. The CDR3 region has the DNA TGTGCCAGCAGCCGAAATAGGGACGGAGGTGGGCAGTACGTC. Translation: CASSRNRDGGGQYV.

The chain uses TRBV3-1 (or the pseudogene TRBV3-2) and TRBJ1-1, with D unclear. The CDR3 sequence is 15 residues long. V dropped 0 bases and J dropped 2 bases, with 10 bases sitting between them. Germline V CDR1 and CDR2: LGHDT, YNNKEL (reference sequence). The CDR3 region is CASSQEVQTNTEAFF. The CDR3 DNA follows: TGTGCCAGCAGCCAAGAAGTACAGACCAACACTGAAGCTTTCTTT.

This chain links TRBV9 with TRBJ1-4; D gene uncertain. Trimming removed 4 bases at V and 0 bases at J, with 10 bases between. Germline CDR1 reads SGDLS; CDR2 reads YYNGEE. This CDR3 contains 15 residues. The CDR3 spells CASSPQPTTNEKLFF. In DNA, the CDR3 is TGTGCCAGCAGCCCCCAACCCACAACTAATGAAAAACTGTTTTTT.

This chain uses TRBV6-5 with TRBJ2-2; D unresolved. V dropped 2 bases and J dropped 1 base, with 11 bases sitting between them. The germline V gene has CDR1 MNHEY and CDR2 SVGAGI. This CDR3 is built from 16 residues. As DNA, the CDR3 is TGTGCCAGCAGTTACGGATACTTACTGAACACCGGGGAGCTGTTTTTT. As protein: CASSYGYLLNTGELFF.

J is TRBJ2-3 and V is TRBV24-1; D might be TRBD2 (5 bases). The V and J ends lost 5 bases and 6 bases respectively, with 5 bases between them. In germline, CDR1 is KGHDR, CDR2 SFDVKD. The CDR3 sequence is 11 residues long. CDR3 region: CATSAGDTQYF. Here the CDR3 DNA reads TGTGCCACCAGTGCGGGGGATACGCAGTATTTT.